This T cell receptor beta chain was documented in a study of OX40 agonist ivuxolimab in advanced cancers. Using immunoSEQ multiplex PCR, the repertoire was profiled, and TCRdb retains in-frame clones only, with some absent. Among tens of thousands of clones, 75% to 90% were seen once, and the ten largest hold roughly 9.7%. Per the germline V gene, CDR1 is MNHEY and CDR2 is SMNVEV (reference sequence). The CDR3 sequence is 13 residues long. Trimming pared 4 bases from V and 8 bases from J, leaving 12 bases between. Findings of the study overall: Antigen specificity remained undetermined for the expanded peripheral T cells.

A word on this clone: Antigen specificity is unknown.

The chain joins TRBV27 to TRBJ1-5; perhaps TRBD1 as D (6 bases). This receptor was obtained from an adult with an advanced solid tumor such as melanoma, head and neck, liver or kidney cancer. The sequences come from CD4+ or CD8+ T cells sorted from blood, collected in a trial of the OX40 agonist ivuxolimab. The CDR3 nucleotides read TGTGCCAGCAGTTATACAGGGAACGAGCCCCAGCATTTT. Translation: CASSYTGNEPQHF.